Below, 6 T cell receptor beta chains from the same sample are listed, as sequenced in a study of T cell repertoires in cytomegalovirus infection. TCRdb processed the reads anew with MiXCR; each CDR3 protein has one entry. The repertoire consists of 510,000 or so distinct CDR3 sequences, with roughly 29% occurring once and the leading ten covering around 13%. Sequencing input: PBMCs. All receptors derive from a human donor in good health (CMV status not recorded). Some clones in this sample may be carry-over from other donors' samples.

This clonotype was found a few times. The chain is built from TRBV6-2 or TRBV6-3 and TRBJ1-2; no clear D gene. There are 11 residues in the CDR3. V dropped 2 bases and J dropped 5 bases, with 3 bases sitting between them. The germline gives CDR1 MNHEY, CDR2 SVGEGT. Here the CDR3 reads CASSYSYGYTF. Here the CDR3 DNA reads TGTGCCAGCAGTTACAGTTATGGCTACACCTTC.

The chain uses TRBV5-1 and TRBJ2-7; 8 bases are shared with TRBD1. The CDR3 contains 15 residues. J gave up 5 bases and V 4 bases, and 11 bases lay outside the gene matches. Germline lookup yields CDR1 SGHRS and CDR2 YFSETQ. The CDR3 DNA reads TGCGCCAGCAGCCCACCGACAGGGGATTTGGACGAGCAGTACTTC. This gives the protein CASSPPTGDLDEQYF.

The gene calls are TRBV28 and TRBJ2-3, with 7 bases lining up with TRBD1. The germline CDR1 and CDR2 sequences are MDHEN and SYDVKM. With 6 bases clipped from V and 6 bases from J, the junction kept 21 bases outside the gene matches. The CDR3 extends over 18 amino acids. CDR3 in amino acids: CASRPLRQGSVGSDTQYF. CDR3 sequence (DNA): TGTGCCAGCAGACCACTCCGACAGGGAAGTGTAGGATCGGATACGCAGTATTTT. Full variable domain (rest looked up from reference TRBV28 and TRBJ2-3): DVKVTQSSRYLVKRTGEKVFLECVQDMDHENMFWYRQDPGLGLRLIYFSYDVKMKEKGDIPEGYSVSREKKERFSLILESASTNQTSMYLCASRPLRQGSVGSDTQYFGPGTRLTVL.

Only a few counts were recorded for this clonotype. V and J are TRBV19 and TRBJ2-1, with D unclear. Germline CDR1 and CDR2: LNHDA and SQIVND (reference sequence). V was pared by 5 bases and J by 8 bases, with 13 bases between. The CDR3 extends over 13 amino acids. Written as DNA, the CDR3 is TGTGCCAGTAGTGAAACCTCCCCCGATGAGCAGTTCTTC. This gives the protein CASSETSPDEQFF.

The J gene is TRBJ1-1, the V gene TRBV6-1, with D maybe TRBD1 (5 bases). The ends were cut back, 2 bases at V and 10 bases at J, with 11 bases in the middle. Germline CDR1 is MNHNS and CDR2 is SASEGT. The CDR3 loop spans 12 amino acids. The CDR3 coding sequence is TGTGCCAGCAGTGAACGGGGACGAACAGCTTTCTTT. Translation gives CASSERGRTAFF.

For this clonotype: This may come from a read error, since a much larger clone is one base off. This sequence joins TRBV12-3 or TRBV12-4 and TRBJ1-5, with a weak D call TRBD1 (5 bases). V lost 3 bases, J lost 3 bases, and 15 bases lay in between. This CDR3 is 16 amino acids long. The CDR3 spells CASSFSARGVNQPQHF. The DNA of the CDR3 is TGTGCCAGCAGTTTTTCGGCAAGGGGCGTCAATCAGCCCCAGCATTTT.